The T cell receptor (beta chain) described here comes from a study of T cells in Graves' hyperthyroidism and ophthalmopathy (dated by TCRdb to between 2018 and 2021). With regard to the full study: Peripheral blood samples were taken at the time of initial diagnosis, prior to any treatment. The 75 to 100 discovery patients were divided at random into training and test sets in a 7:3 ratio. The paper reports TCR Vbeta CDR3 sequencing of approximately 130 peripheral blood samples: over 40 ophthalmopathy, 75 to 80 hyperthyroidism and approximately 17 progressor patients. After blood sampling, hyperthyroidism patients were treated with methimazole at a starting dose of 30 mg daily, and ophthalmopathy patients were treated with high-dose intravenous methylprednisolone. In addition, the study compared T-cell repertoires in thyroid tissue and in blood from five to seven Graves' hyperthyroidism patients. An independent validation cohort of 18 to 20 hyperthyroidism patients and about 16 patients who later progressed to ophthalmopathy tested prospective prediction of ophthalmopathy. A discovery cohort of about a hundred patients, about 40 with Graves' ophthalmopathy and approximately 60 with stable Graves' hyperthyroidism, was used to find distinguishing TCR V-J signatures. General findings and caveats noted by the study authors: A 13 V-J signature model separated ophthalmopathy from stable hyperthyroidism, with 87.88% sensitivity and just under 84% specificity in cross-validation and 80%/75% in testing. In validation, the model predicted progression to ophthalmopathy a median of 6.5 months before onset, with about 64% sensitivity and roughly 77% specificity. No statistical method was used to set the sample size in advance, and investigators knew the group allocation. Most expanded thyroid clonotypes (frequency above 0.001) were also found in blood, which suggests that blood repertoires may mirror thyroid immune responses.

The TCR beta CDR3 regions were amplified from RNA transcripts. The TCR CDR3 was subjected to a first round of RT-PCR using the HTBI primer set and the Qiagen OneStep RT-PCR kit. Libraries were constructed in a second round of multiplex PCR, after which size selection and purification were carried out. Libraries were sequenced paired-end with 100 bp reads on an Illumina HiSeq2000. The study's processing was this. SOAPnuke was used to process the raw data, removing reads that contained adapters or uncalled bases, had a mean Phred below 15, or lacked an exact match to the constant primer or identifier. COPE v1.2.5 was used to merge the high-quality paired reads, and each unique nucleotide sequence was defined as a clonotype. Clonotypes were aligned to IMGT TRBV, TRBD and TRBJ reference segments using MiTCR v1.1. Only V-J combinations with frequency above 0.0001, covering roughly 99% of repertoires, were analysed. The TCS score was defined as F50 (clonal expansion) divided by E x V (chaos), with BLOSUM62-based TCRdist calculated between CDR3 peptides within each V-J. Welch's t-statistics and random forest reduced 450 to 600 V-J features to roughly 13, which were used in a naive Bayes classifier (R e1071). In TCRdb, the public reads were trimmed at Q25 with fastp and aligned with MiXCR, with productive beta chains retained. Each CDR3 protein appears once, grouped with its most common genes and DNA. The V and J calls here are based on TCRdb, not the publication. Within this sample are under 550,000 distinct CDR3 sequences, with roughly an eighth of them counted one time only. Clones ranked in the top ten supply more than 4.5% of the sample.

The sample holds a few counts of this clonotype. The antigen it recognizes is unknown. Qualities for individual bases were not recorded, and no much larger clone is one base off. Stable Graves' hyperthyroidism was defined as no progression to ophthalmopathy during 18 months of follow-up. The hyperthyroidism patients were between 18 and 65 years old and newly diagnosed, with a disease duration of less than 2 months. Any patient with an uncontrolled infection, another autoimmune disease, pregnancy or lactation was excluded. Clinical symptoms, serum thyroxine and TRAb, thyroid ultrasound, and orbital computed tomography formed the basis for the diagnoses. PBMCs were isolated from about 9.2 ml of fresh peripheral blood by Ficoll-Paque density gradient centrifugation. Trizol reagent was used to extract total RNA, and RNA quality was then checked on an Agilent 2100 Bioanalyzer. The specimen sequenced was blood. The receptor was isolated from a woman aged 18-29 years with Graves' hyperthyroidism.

The nucleotides read TGCAGTGCTATAGCGGGGGCCTCCTACGAGCAGTACTTC. This gives the protein CSAIAGASYEQYF. This receptor chain uses TRBV20-1 and TRBJ2-7; 9 of the junction bases match TRBD2. Spanning cysteine to phenylalanine, the CDR3 consists of 13 amino acids. The entry retains the CDR3 DNA only, 39 bases that are in frame from base 1. Germline trimming amounts to 4 bases on V and 0 bases on J, with 1 as the count of junction bases outside the gene matches. For CDR1 and CDR2, the germline V gene (reference sequence) lists DFQATT and SNEGSKA.